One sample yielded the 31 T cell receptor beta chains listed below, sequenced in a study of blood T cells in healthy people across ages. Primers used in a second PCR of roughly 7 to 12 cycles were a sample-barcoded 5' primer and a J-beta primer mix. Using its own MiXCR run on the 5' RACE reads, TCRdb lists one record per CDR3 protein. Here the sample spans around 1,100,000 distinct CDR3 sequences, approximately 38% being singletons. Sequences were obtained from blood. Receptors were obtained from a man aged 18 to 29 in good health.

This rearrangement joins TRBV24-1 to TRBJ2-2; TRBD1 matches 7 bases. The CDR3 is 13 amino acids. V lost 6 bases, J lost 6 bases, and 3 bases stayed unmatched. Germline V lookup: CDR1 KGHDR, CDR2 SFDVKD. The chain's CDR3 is CATSRQGPGELFF. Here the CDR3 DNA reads TGTGCCACCAGTAGACAGGGACCCGGGGAGCTGTTTTTT.

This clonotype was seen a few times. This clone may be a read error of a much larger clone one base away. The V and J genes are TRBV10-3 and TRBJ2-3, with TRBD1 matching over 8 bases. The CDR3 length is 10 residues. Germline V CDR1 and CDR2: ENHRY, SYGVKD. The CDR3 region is CATGTGTQYF. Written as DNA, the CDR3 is TGTGCCACAGGGACAGGTACGCAGTATTTT.

The CDR3 spells CSARTGLASYEQFF. The CDR3 DNA reads as TGCAGTGCCCGGACAGGATTGGCGTCCTACGAGCAGTTCTTC. The rearrangement uses TRBV20-1 and TRBJ2-1; 7 bases are a match to TRBD1. This CDR3 region has 14 residues. V lost 6 bases to trimming and J lost 10 bases; unmatched junction nucleotides: 15. The germline V gene has CDR1 DFQATT and CDR2 SNEGSKA (reference sequence).

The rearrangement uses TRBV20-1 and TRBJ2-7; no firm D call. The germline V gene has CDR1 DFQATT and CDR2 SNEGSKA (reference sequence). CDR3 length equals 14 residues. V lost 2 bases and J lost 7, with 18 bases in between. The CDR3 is CSARRVLAYNEQYF. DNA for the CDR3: TGCAGTGCTAGAAGGGTTCTTGCCTACAATGAGCAGTACTTC.

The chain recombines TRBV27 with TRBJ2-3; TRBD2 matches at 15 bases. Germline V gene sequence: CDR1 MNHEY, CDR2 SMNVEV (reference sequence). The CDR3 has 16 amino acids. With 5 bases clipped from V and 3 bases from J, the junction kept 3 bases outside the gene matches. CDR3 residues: CASSRTSGGVTDTQYF. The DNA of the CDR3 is TGTGCCAGCAGTAGGACTAGCGGGGGGGTGACAGATACGCAGTATTTT.

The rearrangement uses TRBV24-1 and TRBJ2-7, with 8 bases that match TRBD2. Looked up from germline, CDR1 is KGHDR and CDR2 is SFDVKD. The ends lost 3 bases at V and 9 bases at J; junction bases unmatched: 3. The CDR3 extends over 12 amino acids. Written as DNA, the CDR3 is TGTGCCACCAGTGATGACGCGGGGGGGCAGTACTTC. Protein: CATSDDAGGQYF.

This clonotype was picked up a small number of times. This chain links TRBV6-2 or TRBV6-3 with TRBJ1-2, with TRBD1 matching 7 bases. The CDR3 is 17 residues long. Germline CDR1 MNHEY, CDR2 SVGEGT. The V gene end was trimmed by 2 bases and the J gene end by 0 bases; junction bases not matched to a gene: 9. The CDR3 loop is CASSYPGTDLTNYGYTF. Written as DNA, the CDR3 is TGTGCCAGCAGTTACCCCGGGACAGACCTTACTAACTATGGCTACACCTTC.

The CDR3 region is CASTKDRAYNEQYF. DNA of the CDR3: TGTGCCAGCACCAAAGACAGGGCCTACAATGAGCAGTACTTC. The V and J genes are TRBV6-6 and TRBJ2-7; the match to TRBD1 covers 7 bases. The trim removed 7 bases at V and 7 bases at J, leaving 13 bases unmatched. From germline, CDR1 is MNHNY and CDR2 SVGAGI (reference sequence). The CDR3 is 14 residues long.

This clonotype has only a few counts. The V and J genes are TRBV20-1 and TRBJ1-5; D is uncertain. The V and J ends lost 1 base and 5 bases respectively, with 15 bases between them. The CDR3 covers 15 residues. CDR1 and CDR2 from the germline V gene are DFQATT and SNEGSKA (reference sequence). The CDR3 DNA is TGCAGTGCTAGAGGGGCAGGTGGGATTGATCAGCCCCAGCATTTT. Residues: CSARGAGGIDQPQHF.

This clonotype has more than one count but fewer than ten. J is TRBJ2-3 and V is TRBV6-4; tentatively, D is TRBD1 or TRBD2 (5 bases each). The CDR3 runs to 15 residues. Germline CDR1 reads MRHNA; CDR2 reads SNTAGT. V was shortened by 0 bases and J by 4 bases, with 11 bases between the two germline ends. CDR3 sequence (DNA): TGTGCCAGCAGTGACTCGGGGGATCTTGCAGATACGCAGTATTTT. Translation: CASSDSGDLADTQYF.

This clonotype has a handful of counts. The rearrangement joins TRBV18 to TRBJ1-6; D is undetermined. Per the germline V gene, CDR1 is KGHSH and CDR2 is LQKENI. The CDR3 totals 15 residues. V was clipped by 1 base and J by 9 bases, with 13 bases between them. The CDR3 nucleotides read TGTGCCAGCTCACCACAAAGTTTTGGGCTTTCACCCCTCCACTTT. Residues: CASSPQSFGLSPLHF.

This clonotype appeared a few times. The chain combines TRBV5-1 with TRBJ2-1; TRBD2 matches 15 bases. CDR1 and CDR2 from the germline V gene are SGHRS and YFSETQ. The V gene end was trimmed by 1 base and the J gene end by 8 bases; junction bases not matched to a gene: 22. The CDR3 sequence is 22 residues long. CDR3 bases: TGCGCCAGCAGCTTGCCTACAGGCCGGTCTGGACTAGCGGGGGGGCTTTACGATGAGCAGTTCTTC. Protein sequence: CASSLPTGRSGLAGGLYDEQFF.

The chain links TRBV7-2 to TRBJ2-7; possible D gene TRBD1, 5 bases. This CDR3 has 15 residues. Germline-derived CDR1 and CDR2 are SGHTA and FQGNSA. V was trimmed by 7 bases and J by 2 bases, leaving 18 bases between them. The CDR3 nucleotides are TGTGCCAGCACCTCTTTTTCAAGACAGACCTACGAGCAGTACTTC. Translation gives CASTSFSRQTYEQYF.

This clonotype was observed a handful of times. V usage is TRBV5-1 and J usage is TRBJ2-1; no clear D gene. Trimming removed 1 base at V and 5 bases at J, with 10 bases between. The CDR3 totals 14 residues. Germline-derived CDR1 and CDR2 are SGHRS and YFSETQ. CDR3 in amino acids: CASSLRIRNNEQFF. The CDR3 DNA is TGCGCCAGCAGCTTGCGGATTCGGAACAATGAGCAGTTCTTC. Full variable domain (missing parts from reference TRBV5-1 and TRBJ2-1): KAGVTQTPRYLIKTRGQQVTLSCSPISGHRSVSWYQQTPGQGLQFLFEYFSETQRNKGNFPGRFSGRQFSNSRSEMNVSTLELGDSALYLCASSLRIRNNEQFFGPGTRLTVL.

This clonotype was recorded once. The CDR3: CASSSKSPRHTDTQYF. In DNA, the CDR3 is TGTGCCAGCAGCTCAAAGAGTCCGCGACACACAGATACGCAGTATTTT. The rearrangement uses TRBV9 and TRBJ2-3; D unclear. Trimming shortened V by 4 bases and J by 2 bases, and 17 bases separated the two germline ends. The CDR3 totals 16 residues. Germline V gives CDR1 SGDLS, CDR2 YYNGEE.

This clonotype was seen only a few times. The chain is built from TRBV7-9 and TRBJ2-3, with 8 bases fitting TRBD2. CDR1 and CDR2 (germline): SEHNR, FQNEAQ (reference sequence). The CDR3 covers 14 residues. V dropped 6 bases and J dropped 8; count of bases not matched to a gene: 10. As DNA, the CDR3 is TGTGCCAGCAGTAGCGGGGCCCCCTTAGTTACGCAGTATTTT. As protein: CASSSGAPLVTQYF.

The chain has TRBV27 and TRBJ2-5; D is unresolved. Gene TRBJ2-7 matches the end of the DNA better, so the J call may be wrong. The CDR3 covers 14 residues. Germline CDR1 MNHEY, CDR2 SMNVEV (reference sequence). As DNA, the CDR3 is TGTGCCAGCAGTGTATATCGCGGCAGCTACGAGCAGTACTTC. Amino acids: CASSVYRGSYEQYF.

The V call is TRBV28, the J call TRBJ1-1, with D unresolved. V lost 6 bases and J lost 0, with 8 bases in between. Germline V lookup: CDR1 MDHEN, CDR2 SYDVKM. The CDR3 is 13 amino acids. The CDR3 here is CASRNSMNTEAFF. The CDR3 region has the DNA TGTGCCAGCAGGAACAGCATGAACACTGAAGCTTTCTTT. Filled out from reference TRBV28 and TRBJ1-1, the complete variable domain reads DVKVTQSSRYLVKRTGEKVFLECVQDMDHENMFWYRQDPGLGLRLIYFSYDVKMKEKGDIPEGYSVSREKKERFSLILESASTNQTSMYLCASRNSMNTEAFFGQGTRLTVV.

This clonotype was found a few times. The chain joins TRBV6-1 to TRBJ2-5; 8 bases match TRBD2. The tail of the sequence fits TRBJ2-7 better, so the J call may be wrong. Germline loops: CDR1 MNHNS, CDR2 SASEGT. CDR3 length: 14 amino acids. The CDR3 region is CASRIAGLSYEQYF. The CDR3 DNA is TGTGCCAGCAGGATAGCGGGGCTATCCTACGAGCAGTACTTC.

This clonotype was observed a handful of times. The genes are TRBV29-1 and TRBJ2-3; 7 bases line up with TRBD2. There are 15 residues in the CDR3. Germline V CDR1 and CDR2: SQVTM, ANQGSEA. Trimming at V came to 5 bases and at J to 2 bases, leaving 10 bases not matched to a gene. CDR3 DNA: TGCAGCGTTCGCCGGGACGGGAGGATCACAGATACGCAGTATTTT. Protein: CSVRRDGRITDTQYF.

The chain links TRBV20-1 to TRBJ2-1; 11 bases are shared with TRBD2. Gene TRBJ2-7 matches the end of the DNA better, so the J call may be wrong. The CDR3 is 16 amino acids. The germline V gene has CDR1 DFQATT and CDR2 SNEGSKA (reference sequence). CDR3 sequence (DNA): TGCAGTGCCACAAGACTAGCGGGGAGCTCCTACAATGAGCAGTACTTC. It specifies CSATRLAGSSYNEQYF.

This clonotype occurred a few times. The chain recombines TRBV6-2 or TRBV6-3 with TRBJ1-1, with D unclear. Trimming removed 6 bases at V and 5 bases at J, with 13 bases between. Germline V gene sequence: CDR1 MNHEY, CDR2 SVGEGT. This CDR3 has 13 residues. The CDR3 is CASSHPRRTEAFF. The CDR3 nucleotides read TGTGCCAGCAGCCACCCCCGTCGGACTGAAGCTTTCTTT.

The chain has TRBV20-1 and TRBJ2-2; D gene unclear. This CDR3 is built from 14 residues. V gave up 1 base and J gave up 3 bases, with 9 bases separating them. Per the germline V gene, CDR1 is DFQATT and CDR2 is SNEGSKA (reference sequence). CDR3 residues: CSARADGDTGELFF. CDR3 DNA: TGCAGTGCTAGAGCCGACGGAGACACCGGGGAGCTGTTTTTT.

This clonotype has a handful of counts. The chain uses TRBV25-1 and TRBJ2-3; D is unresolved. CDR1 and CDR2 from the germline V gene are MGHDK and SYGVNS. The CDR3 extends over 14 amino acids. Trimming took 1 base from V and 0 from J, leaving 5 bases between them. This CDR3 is CASSEWGSTDTQYF. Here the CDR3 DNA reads TGTGCCAGCAGTGAATGGGGTAGCACAGATACGCAGTATTTT.

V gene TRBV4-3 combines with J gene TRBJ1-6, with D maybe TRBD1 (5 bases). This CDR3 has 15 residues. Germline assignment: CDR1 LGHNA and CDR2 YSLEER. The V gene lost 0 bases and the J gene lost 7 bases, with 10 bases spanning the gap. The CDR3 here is CASSQDARANSPLHF. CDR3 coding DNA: TGCGCCAGCAGCCAAGATGCCAGGGCCAATTCACCCCTCCACTTT.

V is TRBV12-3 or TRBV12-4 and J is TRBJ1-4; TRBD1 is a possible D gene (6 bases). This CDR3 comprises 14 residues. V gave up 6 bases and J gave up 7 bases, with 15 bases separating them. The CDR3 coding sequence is TGTGCCAGCAGCATAACAGGGATGGGTGAAAAACTGTTTTTT. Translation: CASSITGMGEKLFF.

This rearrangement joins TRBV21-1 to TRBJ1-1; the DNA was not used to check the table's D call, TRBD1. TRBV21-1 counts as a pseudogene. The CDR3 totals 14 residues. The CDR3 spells CASIPQVMNTEAFF. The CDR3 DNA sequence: TGTGCCAGCATCCCACAGGTAATGAACACTGAAGCTTTCTTT.

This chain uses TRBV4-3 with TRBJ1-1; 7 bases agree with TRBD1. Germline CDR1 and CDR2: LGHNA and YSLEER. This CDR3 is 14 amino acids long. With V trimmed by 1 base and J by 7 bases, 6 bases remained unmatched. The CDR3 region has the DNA TGCGCCAGCAGCCAAGGCGACAGGGCGAGTGAAGCTTTCTTT. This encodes CASSQGDRASEAFF.

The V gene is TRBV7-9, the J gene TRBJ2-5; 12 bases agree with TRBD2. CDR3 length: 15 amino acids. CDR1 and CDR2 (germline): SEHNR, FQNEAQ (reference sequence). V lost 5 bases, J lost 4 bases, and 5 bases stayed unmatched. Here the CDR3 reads CASSTWTSGTETQYF. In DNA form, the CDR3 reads TGTGCCAGCAGCACGTGGACTAGCGGGACAGAGACCCAGTACTTC.

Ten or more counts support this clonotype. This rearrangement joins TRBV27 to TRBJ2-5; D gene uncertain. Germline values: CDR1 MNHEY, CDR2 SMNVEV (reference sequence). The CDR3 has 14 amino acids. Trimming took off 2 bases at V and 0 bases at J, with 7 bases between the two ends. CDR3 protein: CASSLAPYQETQYF. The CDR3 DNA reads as TGTGCCAGCAGTTTAGCCCCGTACCAAGAGACCCAGTACTTC.

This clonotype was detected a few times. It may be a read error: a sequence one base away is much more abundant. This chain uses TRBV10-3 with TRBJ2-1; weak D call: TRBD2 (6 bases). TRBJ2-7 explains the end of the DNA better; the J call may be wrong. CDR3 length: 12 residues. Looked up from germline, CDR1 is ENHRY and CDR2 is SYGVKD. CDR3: CAIGGSSNEQYF. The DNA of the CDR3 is TGTGCCATCGGAGGGAGTAGCAATGAGCAGTACTTC.